The clone carrying this T cell receptor (beta chain) was detected once. Participants spanned ages about 18 to 89 years and resided in 20 to 25 US areas. CDR3 length: 16 residues. The data were taken from a study of blood T cell repertoires in COVID-19. Across the study: The United States, Italy and Spain were the sources of the acute and convalescent COVID-19 samples.

As processed by the authors: Quantification of nucleated cells was approximated via reference gene primer amplification. The protocol was immunoSEQ multiplex PCR, while the TCRdb copy is restricted to in-frame clones and leaves out a portion. That table gives V, J and clone size, and the DNA gave D and trimming. Of more than 120,000 clones listed, under 90% are singletons. The chain links TRBV21-1 to TRBJ1-5. TRBV21-1 represents a pseudogene. The TCR was taken from a man aged 45 to 65 in a cohort exposed to, infected with or recovered from COVID-19 (not recorded which). The source material was PBMCs or T cells enriched from blood (not recorded which). The CDR3 is CASSKDWRNSNQPQHF. The CDR3 nucleotides read TGTGCCAGCAGCAAAGATTGGCGGAATAGCAATCAGCCCCAGCATTTT.